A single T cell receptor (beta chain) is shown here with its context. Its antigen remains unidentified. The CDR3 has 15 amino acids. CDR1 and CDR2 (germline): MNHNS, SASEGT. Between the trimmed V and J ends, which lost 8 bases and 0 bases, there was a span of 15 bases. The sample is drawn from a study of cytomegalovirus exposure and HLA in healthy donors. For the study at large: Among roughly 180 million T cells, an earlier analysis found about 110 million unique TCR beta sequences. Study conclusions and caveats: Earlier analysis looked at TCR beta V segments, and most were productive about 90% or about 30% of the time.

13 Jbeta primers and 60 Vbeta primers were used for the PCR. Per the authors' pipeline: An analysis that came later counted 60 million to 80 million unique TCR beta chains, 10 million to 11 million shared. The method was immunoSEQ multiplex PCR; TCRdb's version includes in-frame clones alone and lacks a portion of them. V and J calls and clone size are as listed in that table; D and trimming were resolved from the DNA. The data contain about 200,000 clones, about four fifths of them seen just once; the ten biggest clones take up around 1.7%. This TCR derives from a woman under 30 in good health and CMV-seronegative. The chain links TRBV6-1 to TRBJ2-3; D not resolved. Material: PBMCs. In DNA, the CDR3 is TGTGCCAGCTTAATTTGGCAGGCCAGCACAGATACGCAGTATTTT. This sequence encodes CASLIWQASTDTQYF.